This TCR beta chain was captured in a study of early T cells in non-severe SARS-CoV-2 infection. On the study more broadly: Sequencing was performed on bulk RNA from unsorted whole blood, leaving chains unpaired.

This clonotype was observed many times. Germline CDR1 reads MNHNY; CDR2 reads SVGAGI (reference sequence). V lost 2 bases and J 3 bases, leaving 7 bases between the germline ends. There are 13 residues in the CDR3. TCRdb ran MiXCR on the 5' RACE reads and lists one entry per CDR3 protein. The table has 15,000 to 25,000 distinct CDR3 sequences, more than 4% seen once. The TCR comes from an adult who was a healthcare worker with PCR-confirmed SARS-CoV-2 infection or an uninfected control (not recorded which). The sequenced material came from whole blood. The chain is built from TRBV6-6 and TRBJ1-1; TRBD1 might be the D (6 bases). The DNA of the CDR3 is TGTGCCAGCAGTTACGGGGGGCACACTGAAGCTTTCTTT. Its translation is CASSYGGHTEAFF.